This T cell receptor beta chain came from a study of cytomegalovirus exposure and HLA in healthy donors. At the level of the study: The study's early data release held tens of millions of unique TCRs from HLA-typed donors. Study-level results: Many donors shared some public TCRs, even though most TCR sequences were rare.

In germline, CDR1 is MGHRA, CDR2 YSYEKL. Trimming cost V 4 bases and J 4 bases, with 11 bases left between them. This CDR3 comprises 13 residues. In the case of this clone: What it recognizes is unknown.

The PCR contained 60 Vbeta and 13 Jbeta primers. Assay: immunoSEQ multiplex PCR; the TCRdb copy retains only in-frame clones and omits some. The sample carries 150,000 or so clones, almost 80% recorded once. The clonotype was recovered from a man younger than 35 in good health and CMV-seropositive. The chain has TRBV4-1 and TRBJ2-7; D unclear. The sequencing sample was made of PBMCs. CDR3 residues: CASSLYQEYEQYF. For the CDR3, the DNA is TGCGCCAGCAGCCTATATCAGGAATACGAGCAGTACTTC.